This T cell receptor beta chain was sequenced in a study of T cell responses to AZD1222 COVID-19 vaccine. The overall study: The study pooled second doses at about 4 or about 12 weeks. General study points: There were mostly white British donors and more females than males, and clonal diversity was possibly underestimated. Variant regions that are unmutated are reportedly the target of nearly half of spike-specific TCRs.

The table came from immunoSEQ multiplex PCR; TCRdb's copy has only in-frame clones and leaves some out. The top ten clones hold around 3% of a sample with more than 110,000 clones, more than 85% of them seen once. A remark on this clone: Its antigen remains unknown.

The trim removed 1 base at V and 6 bases at J, leaving 5 bases unmatched. CDR1 ENHRY and CDR2 SYGVKD come from the germline V gene. The CDR3 totals 15 residues. The sequencing here drew on peripheral blood, taken on day 0 of AZD1222 vaccination. The chain employs TRBV10-3 and TRBJ2-1; 8 bases agree with TRBD2. This sequence was found in an adult in good health. CDR3 sequence: CAISEFTSGLNEQFF. The DNA for the CDR3 is TGTGCCATCAGTGAGTTTACTAGCGGACTCAATGAGCAGTTCTTC.